This is a list of T cell receptor beta chains from one sample in a study of post-analysis software for immune sequencing data. One entry per CDR3 protein, called by TCRdb with MiXCR from the PCR reads. The sample lists approximately 400,000 distinct CDR3 sequences; roughly 36% were seen once. The sample taken for sequencing was blood. The receptors derive from a girl aged 10 to 17 with multiple sclerosis. CDR3s include the opening cysteine and the closing phenylalanine or tryptophan.

TRBJ2-5 | TRBV5-1 | 16 | CASSLTGTGGGETQYF
TRBJ1-5 | TRBV10-3 | 14 | CAISDGDSNQPQHF
TRBJ2-1 | TRBV5-1 | 14 | CASSLAGGGDVQFF
TRBJ2-3 | TRBV27 | 14 | CASRRGGFTDTQYF
TRBJ2-3 | TRBV18 | 16 | CASSPTRRANTDTQYF
TRBJ1-6 | TRBV15 | 12 | CAAKKGDSPLHF
TRBJ2-2 | TRBV5-5 | 13 | CASSLDGPGELFF
TRBJ2-3 | TRBV10-3 | 19 | CAISEPGLAGGRITDTQYF
TRBJ1-1 | TRBV29-1 | 12 | CSAGARNTEAFF
TRBJ1-6 | TRBV7-2 | 14 | CASSMGQRREPLHF
TRBJ2-1 | TRBV7-2 | 13 | CASRFGGANEQFF
TRBJ2-1 | TRBV20-1 | 17 | CSAAPSGGLSSYNEQFF
TRBJ1-6 | TRBV7-8 | 17 | CASSPRQDTTQDSPLHF
TRBJ2-5 | TRBV2 | 11 | CAGATEETQYF
TRBJ2-1 | TRBV20-1 | 14 | CSARAVDRYNEQFF
TRBJ2-1 | TRBV6-2/TRBV6-3 | 14 | CASSPQGLSNEQFF
TRBJ1-1 | TRBV25-1 | 13 | CASSEYGRQEAFF
TRBJ1-1 | TRBV5-1 | 18 | CASSLDMLQSGKNTEAFF
TRBJ2-3 | TRBV14 | 17 | CASSRKPGQGNTDTQYF
TRBJ1-2 | TRBV18 | 14 | CASSPGTGIYGYTF
TRBJ1-5 | TRBV20-1 | 13 | CSAIFGVNQPQHF
TRBJ1-2 | TRBV2 | 13 | CASSDGQGYGYTF
TRBJ2-3 | TRBV6-2/TRBV6-3 | 15 | CASSHPGGRTDTQYF
NA | TRBV9 | 14 | CASSPEVGAYEQYF
TRBJ1-2 | TRBV4-3 | 15 | CASSQDSGGAYGYTF
TRBJ2-7 | TRBV7-6 | 17 | CASSVRWARAPSYEQYF
TRBJ2-1 | TRBV5-1 | 16 | CASSGTSGGALNEQFF
TRBJ1-1 | TRBV5-1 | 17 | CASSPRRREDGNTEAFF
TRBJ1-6 | TRBV6-1 | 18 | CASSKGMGTGTFTSPLHF
TRBJ2-7 | TRBV29-1 | 13 | CSGVAGGNGEQYF
TRBJ2-1 | TRBV7-2 | 15 | CASSPPGGAHNEQFF
TRBJ2-7 | TRBV7-2 | 18 | CASSFRTSGGGSTYEQYF
TRBJ2-5 | TRBV3-1 | 12 | CASSDKGETQYF
TRBJ2-1 | TRBV20-1 | 14 | CSALARDPYNEQFF
TRBJ1-4 | TRBV28 | 14 | CASSSGQINEKLFF
TRBJ2-3 | TRBV7-7 | 14 | CASSLGPRGDTQYF
TRBJ1-4 | TRBV29-1 | 12 | CSAEGTDEKLFF
TRBJ2-1 | TRBV9 | 13 | CASSGASSGEQFF
TRBJ1-1 | TRBV27 | 15 | CASQTGGAVNTEAFF
TRBJ1-5 | TRBV20-1 | 14 | CSASGDLGNRPQHF
TRBJ2-4 | TRBV7-2 | 17 | CASSSQPRRLAKNIQYF
TRBJ2-7 | TRBV20-1 | 13 | CSARRDRDYEQYF
TRBJ1-1 | TRBV12-3/TRBV12-4 | 14 | CASLQLGLNTEAFF
TRBJ2-1 | TRBV18 | 15 | CASSPLDTSYNEQFF
TRBJ2-7 | TRBV3-1 | 15 | CASSPGPNGVYEQYF
TRBJ2-1 | TRBV6-5 | 16 | CASSKGQGAPYNEQFF
TRBJ1-1 | TRBV29-1 | 12 | CSVDRLNTEAFF
NA | TRBV3-1 | 10 | CANQGGEQYF